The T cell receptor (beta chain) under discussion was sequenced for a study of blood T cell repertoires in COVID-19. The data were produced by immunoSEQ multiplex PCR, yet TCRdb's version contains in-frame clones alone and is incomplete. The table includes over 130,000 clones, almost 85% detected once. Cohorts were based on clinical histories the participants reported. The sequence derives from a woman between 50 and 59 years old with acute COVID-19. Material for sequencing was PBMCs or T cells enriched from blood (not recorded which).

The CDR3 DNA reads as TGTGCCAGCAGTGACCAGGGGGCGTCGACTGAAGCTTTCTTT. Its translation: CASSDQGASTEAFF. This chain connects TRBV2 to TRBJ1-1; 8 positions match TRBD1. CDR1 is SNHLY and CDR2 is FYNNEI in the germline V gene. Germline trimming cut 3 bases from V and 5 bases from J; bases unmatched to any gene: 5. The CDR3 sequence is 14 residues long.